This T cell receptor beta chain comes out of a study of shared clonotypes between healthy human individuals. Study observations and caveats: Sorted-subset sequencing, rarefaction showed, was incomplete despite large depth.

Trimming took off 1 base at V and 6 bases at J, with 15 bases between the two ends. CDR3 length: 15 amino acids. CDR1 and CDR2 (germline): SEHNR, FQNEAQ (reference sequence). As regards this clone: Its matching antigen is unknown.

The data were produced by immunoSEQ multiplex PCR, yet TCRdb's version contains in-frame clones alone and is incomplete. In the table there are more than 2 million clones, around 96% of which are singletons. Naivety among CD8 cells was defined by CD45RO negativity and positive CCR7 selection, thereby excluding terminally differentiated effector memory CD45RA+ cells. Each sample came from a Caucasian adult donor living in Nashville, Tennessee. The chain has TRBV7-9 and TRBJ1-1; D unresolved. The sample taken for sequencing was naive CD8+ T cells sorted from blood. This receptor was taken from a man in his late teens or twenties in good health. This CDR3 is CASSLGFGGYAEAFF. Written as DNA, the CDR3 is TGTGCCAGCAGCTTAGGGTTCGGAGGGTACGCTGAAGCTTTCTTT.